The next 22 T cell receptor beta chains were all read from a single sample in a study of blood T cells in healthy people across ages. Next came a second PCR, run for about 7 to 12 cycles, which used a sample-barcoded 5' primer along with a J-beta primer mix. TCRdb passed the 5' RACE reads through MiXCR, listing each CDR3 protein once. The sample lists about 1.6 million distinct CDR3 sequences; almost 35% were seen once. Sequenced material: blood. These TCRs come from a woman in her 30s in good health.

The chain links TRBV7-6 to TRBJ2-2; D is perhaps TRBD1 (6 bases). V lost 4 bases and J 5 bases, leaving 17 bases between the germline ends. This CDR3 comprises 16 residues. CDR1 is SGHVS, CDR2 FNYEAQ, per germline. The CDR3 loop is CASSSPRPGVTGELFF. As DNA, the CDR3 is TGTGCCAGCAGCTCCCCTAGGCCAGGGGTAACCGGGGAGCTGTTTTTT.

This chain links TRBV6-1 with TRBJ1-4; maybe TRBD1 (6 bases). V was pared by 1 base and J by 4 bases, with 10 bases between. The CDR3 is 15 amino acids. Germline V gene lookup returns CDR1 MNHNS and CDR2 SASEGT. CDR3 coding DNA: TGTGCCAGCAGTGAAGTTGGACAGCTTAATGAAAAACTGTTTTTT. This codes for CASSEVGQLNEKLFF.

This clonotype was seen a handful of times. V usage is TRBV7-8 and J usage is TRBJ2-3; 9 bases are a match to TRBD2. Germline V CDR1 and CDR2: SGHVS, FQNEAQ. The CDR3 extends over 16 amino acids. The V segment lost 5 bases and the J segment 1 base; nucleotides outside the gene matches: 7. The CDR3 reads CASSLRLAEGTDTQYF. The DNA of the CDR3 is TGTGCCAGCAGCCTCCGACTAGCGGAGGGCACAGATACGCAGTATTTT.

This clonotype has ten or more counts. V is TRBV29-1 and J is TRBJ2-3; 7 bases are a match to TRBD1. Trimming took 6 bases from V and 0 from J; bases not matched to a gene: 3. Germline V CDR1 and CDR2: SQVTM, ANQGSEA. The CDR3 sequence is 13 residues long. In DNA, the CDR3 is TGCAGCGTGACAGGGTGGAGCACAGATACGCAGTATTTT. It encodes CSVTGWSTDTQYF.

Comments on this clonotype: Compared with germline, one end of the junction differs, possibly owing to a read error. The CDR3 nucleotides read TGTGCCTGCAGCCCTACACTCGGGACAGGTCACCGCTATGGCTACACCTTC. Its translation: CACSPTLGTGHRYGYTF. The chain is built from TRBV7-9 and TRBJ1-2, with 8 bases aligning to TRBD1. Germline V CDR1 and CDR2: SEHNR, FQNEAQ (reference sequence). The CDR3 is made up of 17 amino acids. Drawing the rest from reference TRBV7-9 and TRBJ1-2, the complete variable domain is DTGVSQNPRHKITKRGQNVTFRCDPISEHNRLYWYRQTLGQGPEFLTYFQNEAQLEKSRLLSDRFSAERPKGSFSTLEIQRTEQGDSAMYLCACSPTLGTGHRYGYTFGSGTRLTVV.

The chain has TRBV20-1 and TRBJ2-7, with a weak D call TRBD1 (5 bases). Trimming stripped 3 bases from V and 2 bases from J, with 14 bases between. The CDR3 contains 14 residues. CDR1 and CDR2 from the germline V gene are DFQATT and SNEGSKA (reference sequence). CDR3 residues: CSARGPELAYEQYF. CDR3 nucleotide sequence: TGCAGTGCTAGGGGGCCGGAGCTGGCCTACGAGCAGTACTTC.

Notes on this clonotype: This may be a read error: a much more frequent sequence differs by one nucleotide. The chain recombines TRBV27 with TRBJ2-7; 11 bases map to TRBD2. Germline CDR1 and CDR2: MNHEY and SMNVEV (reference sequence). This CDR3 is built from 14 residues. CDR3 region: CASSLSSGRGERYF. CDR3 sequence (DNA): TGTGCCAGCAGTTTATCTAGCGGGAGGGGCGAGCGGTACTTC.

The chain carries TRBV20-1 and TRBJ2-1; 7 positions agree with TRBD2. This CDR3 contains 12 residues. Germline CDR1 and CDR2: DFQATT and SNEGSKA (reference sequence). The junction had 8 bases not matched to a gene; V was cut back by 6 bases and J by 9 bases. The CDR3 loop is CSAGGVLVEQFF. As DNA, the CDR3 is TGCAGTGCGGGGGGGGTATTGGTTGAGCAGTTCTTC.

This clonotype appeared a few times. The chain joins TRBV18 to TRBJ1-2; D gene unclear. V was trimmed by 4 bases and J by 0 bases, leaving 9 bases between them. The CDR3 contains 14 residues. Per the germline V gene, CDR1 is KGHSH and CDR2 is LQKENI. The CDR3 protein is CASSHSGTNYGYTF. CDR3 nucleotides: TGTGCCAGCTCACACTCCGGGACTAACTATGGCTACACCTTC.

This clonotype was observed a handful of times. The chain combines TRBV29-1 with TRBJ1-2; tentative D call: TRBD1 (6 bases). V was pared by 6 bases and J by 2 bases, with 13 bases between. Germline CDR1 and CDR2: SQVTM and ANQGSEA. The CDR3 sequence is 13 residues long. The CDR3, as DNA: TGCAGCGTATTTATACAGGGAAACTATGGCTACACCTTC. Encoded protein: CSVFIQGNYGYTF.

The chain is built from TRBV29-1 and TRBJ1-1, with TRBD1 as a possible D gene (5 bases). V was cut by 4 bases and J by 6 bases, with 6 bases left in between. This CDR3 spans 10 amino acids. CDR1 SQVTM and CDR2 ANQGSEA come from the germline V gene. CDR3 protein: CSVVTAEAFF. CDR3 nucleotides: TGCAGCGTTGTGACAGCTGAAGCTTTCTTT.

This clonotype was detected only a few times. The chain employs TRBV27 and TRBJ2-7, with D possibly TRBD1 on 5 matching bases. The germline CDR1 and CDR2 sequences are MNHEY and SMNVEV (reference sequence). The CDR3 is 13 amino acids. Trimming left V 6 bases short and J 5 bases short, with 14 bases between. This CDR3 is CASSRAMKNEQYF. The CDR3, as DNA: TGTGCCAGCAGCAGGGCGATGAAGAACGAGCAGTACTTC.

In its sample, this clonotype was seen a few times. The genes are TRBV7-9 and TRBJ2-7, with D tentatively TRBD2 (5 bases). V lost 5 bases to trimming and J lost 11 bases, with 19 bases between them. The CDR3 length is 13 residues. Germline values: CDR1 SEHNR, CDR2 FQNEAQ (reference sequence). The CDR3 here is CASSPGSSSWEYF. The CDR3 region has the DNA TGTGCCAGCAGCCCCGGATCTAGCTCCTGGGAGTACTTC.

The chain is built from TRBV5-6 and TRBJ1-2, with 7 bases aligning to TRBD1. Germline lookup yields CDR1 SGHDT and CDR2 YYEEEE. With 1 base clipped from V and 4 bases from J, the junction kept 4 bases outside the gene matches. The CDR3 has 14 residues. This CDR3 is CASSLLGQRYGYTF. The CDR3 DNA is TGTGCCAGCAGCTTGTTGGGACAGCGCTATGGCTACACCTTC. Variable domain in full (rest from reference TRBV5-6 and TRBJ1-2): DAGVTQSPTHLIKTRGQQVTLRCSPKSGHDTVSWYQQALGQGPQFIFQYYEEEERQRGNFPDRFSGHQFPNYSSELNVNALLLGDSALYLCASSLLGQRYGYTFGSGTRLTVV.

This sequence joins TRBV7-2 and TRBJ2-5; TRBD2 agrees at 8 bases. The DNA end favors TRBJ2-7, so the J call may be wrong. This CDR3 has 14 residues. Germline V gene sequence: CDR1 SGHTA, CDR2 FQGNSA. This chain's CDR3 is CASSLDSGAYEQYF. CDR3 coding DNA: TGTGCCAGCAGCTTAGATAGCGGGGCCTACGAGCAGTACTTC.

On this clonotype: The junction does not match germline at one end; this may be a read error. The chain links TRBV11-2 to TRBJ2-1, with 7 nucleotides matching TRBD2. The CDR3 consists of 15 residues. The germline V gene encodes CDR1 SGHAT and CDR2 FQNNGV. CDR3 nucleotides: TGTGCCAGTAGCTTAGGACTAGAGGGGTACAATGAGCAGTTCTTC. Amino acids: CASSLGLEGYNEQFF.

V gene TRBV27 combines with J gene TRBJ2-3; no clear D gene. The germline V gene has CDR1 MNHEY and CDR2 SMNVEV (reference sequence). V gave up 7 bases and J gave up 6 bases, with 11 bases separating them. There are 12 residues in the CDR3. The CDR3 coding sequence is TGTGCCAGCACGACGGGTCCGGATACGCAGTATTTT. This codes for CASTTGPDTQYF.

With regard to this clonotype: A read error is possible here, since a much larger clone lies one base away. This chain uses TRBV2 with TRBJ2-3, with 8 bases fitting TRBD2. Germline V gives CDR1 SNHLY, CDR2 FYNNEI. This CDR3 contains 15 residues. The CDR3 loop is CACSEDGGVPDTQYF. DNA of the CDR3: TGTGCCTGCAGTGAAGACGGGGGGGTACCAGATACGCAGTATTTT.

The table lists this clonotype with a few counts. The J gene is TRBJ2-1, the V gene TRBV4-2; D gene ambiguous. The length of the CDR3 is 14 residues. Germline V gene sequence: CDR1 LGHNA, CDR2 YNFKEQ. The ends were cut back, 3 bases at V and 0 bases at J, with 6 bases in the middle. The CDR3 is CASSQARSYNEQFF. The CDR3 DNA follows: TGTGCCAGCAGCCAGGCCCGCTCCTACAATGAGCAGTTCTTC.

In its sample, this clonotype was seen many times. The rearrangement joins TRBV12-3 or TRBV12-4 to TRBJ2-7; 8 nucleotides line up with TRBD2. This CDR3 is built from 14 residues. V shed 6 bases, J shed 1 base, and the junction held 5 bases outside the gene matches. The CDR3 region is CASSQSGSSYEQYF. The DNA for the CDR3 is TGTGCCAGCAGCCAGAGCGGGAGTTCCTACGAGCAGTACTTC.

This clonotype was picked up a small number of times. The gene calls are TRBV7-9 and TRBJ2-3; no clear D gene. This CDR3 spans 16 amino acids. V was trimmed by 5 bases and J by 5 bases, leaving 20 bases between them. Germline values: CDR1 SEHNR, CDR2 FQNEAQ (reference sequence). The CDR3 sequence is CASSPGTPLWGDTQYF. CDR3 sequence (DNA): TGTGCCAGCAGCCCTGGAACACCCTTGTGGGGAGATACGCAGTATTTT.

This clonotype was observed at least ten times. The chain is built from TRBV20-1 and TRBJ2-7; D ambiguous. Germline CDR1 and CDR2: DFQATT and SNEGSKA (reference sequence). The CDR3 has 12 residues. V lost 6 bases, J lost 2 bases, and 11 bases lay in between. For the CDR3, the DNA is TGCAGTGCCGGGTCTACAACCTACGAGCAGTACTTC. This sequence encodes CSAGSTTYEQYF.